This passage covers 10 T cell receptor beta chains from one sample sequenced in a study of regulatory T cells in long-lasting Graves disease. Time point specified: newly diagnosed GD, antithyroid drugs for less than 3 months. After RNA was extracted from PBMCs, the TCR library was made from it. Construction of TCR beta libraries relied on iRepertoire HTBI primers and on Arm-PCR targeting CDR3 regions. TCRdb called the multiplex PCR reads again in MiXCR, with one record for every CDR3 protein. The table includes over 350,000 distinct CDR3 sequences, approximately 14% detected once. The sample was also reused in another study, on T cells in Graves' hyperthyroidism and ophthalmopathy.

Sequencing was performed on peripheral blood mononuclear cells (PBMCs), taken at new diagnosis, from a patient treated with antithyroid drugs. Receptor source: a woman aged 45-60 years with Graves disease.

This clonotype was detected ten times or more. The V and J genes are TRBV7-8 and TRBJ2-1; D is undetermined. There are 16 residues in the CDR3. V was pared by 3 bases and J by 2 bases, with 14 bases between. CDR1 and CDR2 from the germline V gene are SGHVS and FQNEAQ. Here the CDR3 DNA reads TGTGCCAGCAGCTTGGGCCCGTGGGTGCCCTACAATGAGCAGTTCTTC. This codes for CASSLGPWVPYNEQFF.

In its sample, this clonotype was seen many times. Written as DNA, the CDR3 is TGTGCCAGCAGTTTTTACCCCGGGGAGCTGTTTTTT. This encodes CASSFYPGELFF. The chain joins TRBV6-5 to TRBJ2-2; D is undetermined. Trimming removed 4 bases at V and 6 bases at J, with 6 bases between. This CDR3 contains 12 residues. The germline V gene has CDR1 MNHEY and CDR2 SVGAGI.

This clonotype was picked up many times. This chain joins TRBV28 and TRBJ1-2; D is uncertain. Germline-derived CDR1 and CDR2 are MDHEN and SYDVKM. CDR3 length equals 14 residues. V lost 1 base, J lost 3 bases, and 9 bases lay in between. In nucleotides, the CDR3 is TGTGCCAGCAGTTTATTGGTAGAGGACTATGGCTACACCTTC. This translates into CASSLLVEDYGYTF.

This CDR3 reads CASSPATSDARYTQYF. Written as DNA, the CDR3 is TGTGCCAGCAGCCCGGCAACTAGCGACGCACGTTATACGCAGTATTTT. The chain combines TRBV4-2 with TRBJ2-3; 7 bases map to TRBD2. Germline CDR1 reads LGHNA; CDR2 reads YNFKEQ. The V and J ends lost 4 bases and 7 bases, in that order; junction bases with no gene match: 14. This CDR3 region has 16 residues.

Here the CDR3 reads CASSSQGQTSYEQYF. The CDR3 DNA reads as TGCGCCAGCAGCTCCCAGGGACAGACAAGCTACGAGCAGTACTTC. This chain links TRBV5-1 with TRBJ2-7; 7 bases line up with TRBD1. This CDR3 is built from 15 residues. After removal of 3 bases from V and 3 bases from J, the junction contained 9 bases not matched to a gene. CDR1 is SGHRS and CDR2 is YFSETQ in the germline V gene.

The sample holds many counts of this clonotype. The V call is TRBV28, the J call TRBJ2-1, with D hard to call. CDR1 is MDHEN, CDR2 SYDVKM, per germline. The CDR3 runs 14 residues. Deletions cut 2 bases from V and 5 bases from J, with 10 bases between. CDR3 bases: TGTGCCAGCAGTTTAACCTCCCCCCACAATGAGCAGTTCTTC. It encodes CASSLTSPHNEQFF.

This clonotype was detected ten times or more. V is TRBV3-1 and J is TRBJ2-1; D call uncertain. Looked up from germline, CDR1 is LGHDT and CDR2 is YNNKEL (reference sequence). Trimming cost V 3 bases and J 9 bases, with 6 bases left between them. There are 11 residues in the CDR3. The CDR3 nucleotides are TGTGCCAGCAGCCACGCCGGTGAGCAGTTCTTC. This codes for CASSHAGEQFF.

This clonotype was seen only a few times. The chain links TRBV7-9 to TRBJ2-7, with 11 bases matching TRBD1. The V segment lost 1 base and the J segment 2 bases; nucleotides outside the gene matches: 10. Germline CDR1 SEHNR, CDR2 FQNEAQ (reference sequence). The CDR3 contains 18 residues. For the CDR3, the DNA is TGTGCCAGCAGCTTAGAGGGACAGGGGGGGGCTAGGACCTACGAGCAGTACTTC. Translated, it gives CASSLEGQGGARTYEQYF.

This clonotype was seen repeatedly, ten times or more. The gene calls are TRBV6-1 and TRBJ2-1, with 7 bases that match TRBD2. Germline V lookup: CDR1 MNHNS, CDR2 SASEGT. The CDR3 length is 16 residues. V lost 6 bases to trimming and J lost 0 bases; unmatched junction nucleotides: 8. The CDR3 loop reads CASSPGLVSSYNEQFF. CDR3 coding DNA: TGTGCCAGCAGCCCAGGACTAGTCAGCTCCTACAATGAGCAGTTCTTC.

This clonotype was seen more than once but under ten times. The chain links TRBV20-1 to TRBJ2-1; 8 bases align to TRBD2. V lost 5 bases and J lost 9; bases outside the gene matches: 15. Germline-derived CDR1 and CDR2 are DFQATT and SNEGSKA (reference sequence). This CDR3 spans 15 amino acids. The CDR3 region is CSAPSGLAFGSEQFF. The CDR3 DNA follows: TGCAGTGCTCCCAGCGGACTAGCCTTTGGGAGTGAGCAGTTCTTC.